These 23 T cell receptor beta chains were sequenced from one sample in a study of response to subunit inactivated influenza vaccine (dated by TCRdb to the late 2010s). Preparation of the library involved RT-PCR. Sequencing relied on an Illumina HiSeq 2500. Starting from the raw public reads, TCRdb applied fastp trimming at Q25, assembled clones with MiXCR and retained in-frame beta chains. Each CDR3 protein gets just one entry, which takes the most common genes and DNA from the rows behind it. The sample data list approximately 500,000 distinct CDR3 sequences, and 10% to 15% of these were observed just once. Around 13% of the sample is in the top ten clones. The intended sense of this specimen's time point label: more than 40 days after influenza vaccine administration. This material consisted of PBMCs from blood, taken roughly 6 weeks after vaccination. The source is a man aged 45 to 65 who received an inactivated influenza vaccine. Donor details come from another sample of the same person, matched by shared clones.

This clonotype was detected only once. V gene TRBV6-4 combines with J gene TRBJ2-1; the match to TRBD2 covers 11 bases. Trimming removed 10 bases from V and 5 bases from J; junction bases left unmatched: 10. This CDR3 region has 15 residues. The germline V gene encodes CDR1 MRHNA and CDR2 SNTAGT. The CDR3 protein is CANRIAGGRHNEQFF. CDR3 coding DNA: TGTGCCAACAGAATAGCGGGGGGGCGCCACAATGAGCAGTTCTTC.

This clonotype was seen at least ten times. CDR3 amino acids: CASSPRTGGVTEAFF. The CDR3 region has the DNA TGTGCCAGCAGTCCGCGGACAGGAGGGGTCACTGAAGCTTTCTTT. The chain couples TRBV12-3 or TRBV12-4 to TRBJ1-1, with 7 bases identical to TRBD1. The CDR3 contains 15 residues. V shed 5 bases and J 4 bases; nucleotides not matched to a gene: 10.

The chain recombines TRBV29-1 with TRBJ1-2; maybe TRBD1 (5 bases). Germline V CDR1 and CDR2: SQVTM, ANQGSEA. Deletions cut 4 bases from V and 4 bases from J, with 13 bases between. The CDR3 extends over 13 amino acids. The CDR3 coding sequence is TGCAGCGTTGGGGTCTCGGGGGGCTATGGCTACACCTTC. As protein: CSVGVSGGYGYTF.

This clonotype was counted only a few times. V gene TRBV4-2 combines with J gene TRBJ2-3, with 8 nucleotides matching TRBD1. Per germline, CDR1 LGHNA and CDR2 YNFKEQ. This CDR3 contains 16 residues. J lost 2 bases, V lost 4 bases, and 8 bases had no gene match. CDR3 region: CASSPMGQENTDTQYF. The CDR3 DNA follows: TGTGCCAGCAGCCCAATGGGACAGGAGAACACAGATACGCAGTATTTT.

This clonotype was detected a few times. The chain employs TRBV20-1 and TRBJ1-1; TRBD1 is a possible D gene (6 bases). V lost 6 bases to trimming and J lost 5 bases, with 13 bases between them. The CDR3 contains 12 residues. CDR1 DFQATT and CDR2 SNEGSKA come from the germline V gene (reference sequence). CDR3 loop: CSARTVRTEAFF. The CDR3 coding sequence is TGCAGTGCGCGGACAGTGCGAACTGAAGCTTTCTTT.

This clonotype has a handful of counts. The chain carries TRBV6-1 and TRBJ1-6; D gene uncertain. Trimming left V 4 bases short and J 0 bases short, with 7 bases between. Germline V gene data show CDR1 as MNHNS and CDR2 as SASEGT. CDR3 size: 15 residues. The CDR3 DNA reads as TGTGCCAGCAGTGGGCAGAGCTCCTATAATTCACCCCTCCACTTT. Protein: CASSGQSSYNSPLHF.

The sample holds a few counts of this clonotype. V gene TRBV19 combines with J gene TRBJ2-7; no firm D call. Germline CDR1 reads LNHDA; CDR2 reads SQIVND (reference sequence). V lost 1 base, J lost 0 bases, and 10 bases lay in between. The CDR3 spans 15 residues. The CDR3 reads CASSIGPFRSYEQYF. CDR3 nucleotide sequence: TGTGCCAGTAGTATAGGGCCGTTCCGCTCCTACGAGCAGTACTTC.

This clonotype came up many times. The chain carries TRBV18 and TRBJ2-1; D is unresolved. This CDR3 has 15 residues. V dropped 3 bases and J dropped 8 bases, with 17 bases sitting between them. Germline assignment: CDR1 KGHSH and CDR2 LQKENI. The CDR3 DNA is TGTGCCAGCTCACCGGAAGACACTGGGCCACATGAGCAGTTCTTC. This encodes CASSPEDTGPHEQFF.

The chain employs TRBV20-1 and TRBJ2-3; 8 nucleotides agree with TRBD2. From germline, CDR1 is DFQATT and CDR2 SNEGSKA (reference sequence). V was pared by 6 bases and J by 4 bases, with 12 bases of the junction left unmatched. This CDR3 has 15 residues. CDR3 DNA: TGCAGTGCCCCCGGGGGAAGCGGGGGTGCAGATACGCAGTATTTT. Translating gives CSAPGGSGGADTQYF.

The table lists this clonotype with a few counts. The chain links TRBV12-3 or TRBV12-4 to TRBJ2-7; D not resolved. Deletions cut 3 bases from V and 6 bases from J, with 18 bases between. This CDR3 is built from 15 residues. CDR3 DNA sequence: TGTGCCAGCAGTTTGGGTGGTGCGGCCCACTCCGAGCAGTACTTC. Protein sequence: CASSLGGAAHSEQYF.

This clonotype was seen repeatedly, ten times or more. J is TRBJ2-3 and V is TRBV12-3 or TRBV12-4; the D is unclear. The CDR3 is 12 residues long. The V gene lost 7 bases and the J gene lost 3 bases, with 8 bases spanning the gap. This CDR3 is CASTLGTDTQYF. The CDR3 bases are TGTGCCAGCACTCTTGGAACAGATACGCAGTATTTT.

V is TRBV12-3 or TRBV12-4 and J is TRBJ1-1; D may be TRBD1 (6 bases). This CDR3 contains 15 residues. Trimming removed 7 bases at V and 1 base at J, with 16 bases between. The DNA for the CDR3 is TGTGCCAGCACCCCTTGGGGGGCTGGGAACACTGAAGCTTTCTTT. As protein: CASTPWGAGNTEAFF.

The V gene is TRBV7-2, the J gene TRBJ1-6; D is ambiguous. Germline V gives CDR1 SGHTA, CDR2 FQGNSA. The V and J ends lost 4 bases and 15 bases respectively, with 10 bases between them. The CDR3 sequence is 11 residues long. The CDR3 region has the DNA TGTGCCAGCAGCTCCGCTGTTCACCTCCACTTT. Translation gives CASSSAVHLHF.

This clonotype was detected a few times. The J gene is TRBJ2-1, the V gene TRBV6-2 or TRBV6-3; 10 bases match TRBD2. Germline V gene sequence: CDR1 MNHEY, CDR2 SVGEGT. The CDR3 is 18 amino acids. V lost 7 bases to trimming and J lost 9 bases; unmatched junction nucleotides: 21. CDR3 protein: CASTLGRSGGALLAEQFF. The CDR3 DNA is TGTGCCAGCACACTAGGGCGGAGCGGGGGGGCTTTACTGGCTGAGCAGTTCTTC.

This clonotype occurred many times. The CDR3 spells CASSLYGTGGLYEQFF. The CDR3 coding sequence is TGTGCCAGCAGCTTATACGGGACAGGGGGCCTCTATGAGCAGTTCTTC. V usage is TRBV7-8 and J usage is TRBJ2-1; TRBD1 aligns across 12 bases. The CDR3 consists of 16 residues. V dropped 2 bases and J dropped 8; count of bases not matched to a gene: 7. CDR1 and CDR2 (germline): SGHVS, FQNEAQ.

This clonotype was seen a few times. The chain is built from TRBV15 and TRBJ2-7; D is unresolved. The germline V gene has CDR1 LNHNV and CDR2 YYDKDF (reference sequence). Trimming stripped 3 bases from V and 7 bases from J, with 10 bases between. CDR3 length: 12 amino acids. CDR3 coding DNA: TGTGCCACCAGCAGTTTTGTGCAAGAGCAGTACTTC. Protein sequence: CATSSFVQEQYF.

V usage is TRBV7-9 and J usage is TRBJ2-1; D is undetermined. V was pared by 4 bases and J by 4 bases, with 8 bases between. Germline CDR1 reads SEHNR; CDR2 reads FQNEAQ (reference sequence). There are 13 residues in the CDR3. The DNA for the CDR3 is TGTGCCAGCAGCTCGAACCAATACAATGAGCAGTTCTTC. Amino acids: CASSSNQYNEQFF. The full variable domain, its missing parts supplied by reference TRBV7-9 and TRBJ2-1, is DTGVSQNPRHKITKRGQNVTFRCDPISEHNRLYWYRQTLGQGPEFLTYFQNEAQLEKSRLLSDRFSAERPKGSFSTLEIQRTEQGDSAMYLCASSSNQYNEQFFGPGTRLTVL.

This clonotype has only a few counts. The rearrangement uses TRBV5-1 and TRBJ1-3, with D possibly TRBD1 on 5 matching bases. V dropped 2 bases and J dropped 4 bases, with 13 bases sitting between them. Looked up from germline, CDR1 is SGHRS and CDR2 is YFSETQ. The CDR3 has 15 residues. CDR3 region: CASSFEAGRGNTIYF. CDR3 in DNA: TGCGCCAGCAGCTTTGAGGCAGGGAGAGGAAACACCATATATTTT.

The V gene is TRBV7-2, the J gene TRBJ2-5; D is ambiguous. The CDR3 totals 13 residues. Germline V gives CDR1 SGHTA, CDR2 FQGNSA. V was clipped by 5 bases and J by 7 bases, with 14 bases between them. The CDR3 reads CASSPLTTRTQYF. CDR3 DNA sequence: TGTGCCAGCAGCCCCCTGACGACCAGGACCCAGTACTTC. The full variable domain, with the rest looked up from reference TRBV7-2 and TRBJ2-5, is GAGVSQSPSNKVTEKGKDVELRCDPISGHTALYWYRQSLGQGLEFLIYFQGNSAPDKSGLPSDRFSAERTGGSVSTLTIQRTQQEDSAVYLCASSPLTTRTQYFGPGTRLLVL.

This clonotype was recorded a few times. The DNA for the CDR3 is TGCGCCAGCAGCTTGGAGTCTAGCGATAGGAATGAGCAGTTCTTC. Amino acids: CASSLESSDRNEQFF. The chain combines TRBV5-1 with TRBJ2-1, with D possibly TRBD2 on 6 matching bases. CDR1 is SGHRS, CDR2 YFSETQ, per germline. V shed 0 bases and J shed 7 bases, with 14 bases lying between them. This CDR3 has 15 amino acids.

This clonotype was seen only a few times. This rearrangement joins TRBV4-3 to TRBJ2-3; TRBD1 is a possible D gene (5 bases). Germline CDR1 LGHNA, CDR2 YSLEER. Trimming cost V 0 bases and J 6 bases, with 10 bases left between them. The CDR3 runs 14 residues. This CDR3 reads CASSQDRVRDTQYF. For the CDR3, the DNA is TGCGCCAGCAGCCAAGACAGGGTACGGGATACGCAGTATTTT.

This clonotype was detected ten times or more. This chain's CDR3 is CASSYGQGNEQFF. Written as DNA, the CDR3 is TGCGCCAGCAGCTACGGACAGGGAAATGAGCAGTTCTTC. The rearrangement uses TRBV5-1 and TRBJ2-1, with 8 bases lining up with TRBD1. The germline V gene encodes CDR1 SGHRS and CDR2 YFSETQ. The CDR3 loop spans 13 amino acids. Unmatched junction bases numbered 3, after V lost 3 bases and J lost 7 bases.

The V and J genes are TRBV7-9 and TRBJ2-3; D possibly uses TRBD1 or TRBD2 (5 bases each). The CDR3 sequence is 15 residues long. Trimming stripped 5 bases from V and 8 bases from J, with 20 bases between. CDR1 is SEHNR, CDR2 FQNEAQ, per germline (reference sequence). Here the CDR3 DNA reads TGTGCCAGCAGCCCTCGGGATCTCATCGGGGCTACGCAGTATTTT. Translation gives CASSPRDLIGATQYF.